This entry concerns a single T cell receptor beta chain. This record comes from a study of cytomegalovirus exposure and HLA in healthy donors. Germline V gives CDR1 LGHNA, CDR2 YNFKEQ. Trimming left V 4 bases short and J 2 bases short, with 17 bases between. The CDR3 sequence is 17 residues long. Primers for the PCR totalled 60 Vbeta and 13 Jbeta. The authors' processing: Tens of millions of unique TCR beta chains, roughly 11 million shared, were counted in a later analysis. Some clones are missing from TCRdb's copy, which holds only in-frame ones; the method was immunoSEQ multiplex PCR. V and J calls and clone size are as listed in that table; D and trimming were resolved from the DNA. The data show around 160,000 clones, 80% seen once.

Sequenced: PBMCs. This chain connects TRBV4-2 to TRBJ2-2, with a tentative D call TRBD2 (6 bases). The clonotype comes from a man between 18 and 29 years old in good health and CMV-seropositive. CDR3 amino acids: CASSPRRGLLNTGELFF. In nucleotides, the CDR3 is TGTGCCAGCAGCCCTCGGCGAGGACTACTCAACACCGGGGAGCTGTTTTTT.